This section outlines one TCR beta chain sequence together with its context. It lacks a known antigen. No base quality values were provided; no much bigger clone lies one nucleotide off. The CDR3 regions of human TCRbeta chains were subjected to immunosequencing. Under the source paper's analysis protocol: Repertoire TCRs were checked for matches against a reference library of SARS-CoV-2-specific TCRs that had been generated using the MIRA antigen-specificity platform. Breadth was defined as the fraction of unique TCRs that were SARS-CoV-2-associated. Depth was defined as the fraction of total T cells that were SARS-CoV-2-associated. Using the MIRA data, each spike-specific TCR was assigned both to the spike region to which the TCR was reactive and to a CD4 or CD8 class. Log10-transformed breadth and depth values were compared by one-way ANOVA with Sidak's multiple comparisons tests. This immuneACCESS table, as held by TCRdb, lists in-frame sequences with V and J called but not all clones. Of the missing ones, under half trace to an unresolved V gene in checked studies; the others have no known cause. V and J calls plus clone size are reproduced from that table; the DNA served to infer D and trimming. Within this sample are around 130,000 clones, with roughly nine tenths of them counted one time only. The ten top clones hold roughly 5.7% of the sample.

The data were taken from a study of T cell responses to AZD1222 COVID-19 vaccine (dated by TCRdb to the early 2020s). With regard to the full study: AZD1222 recipients with second doses at about 4 weeks or about 12 weeks were pooled, because spike-specific TCR depth and breadth did not differ between schedules. TCR sequencing covered about 230 trial participants: nearly 210 given two doses of AZD1222 and 26 given two doses of MenACWY control vaccine. Trial participants were enrolled by age into subgroups of 18-55, 56-69 and 70-plus years, and roughly 150, 30 and 60 TCR-sequenced participants, respectively, were included in these subgroups.

Overall results and qualifications from the work: No day 14 peak-response samples were available, so repertoires were characterized only after the peak T cell response. Most participants were white British and females outnumbered males, and the authors suggested that clonal diversity may have been underestimated. Epitopes outside the regions mutated in the B.1.351 and B.1.1.7 variants were reportedly recognized by nearly half of the unique spike-specific TCRs. Spike-specific TCR breadth and depth rose significantly after two AZD1222 doses compared with day 0 and with MenACWY recipients. The whole spike protein was spanned by vaccine-associated CD4 TCRs, and dominant responses were seen in regions 160-218 and 743-854. In the small 56-69-year group, the increase in depth fell short of significance, most likely because of low power. Conclusions about previously exposed vaccinees were limited because only a handful of AZD1222 recipients were SARS-CoV-2 seropositive at baseline.

The CDR3, cysteine through phenylalanine, is 14 amino acids long. Of all the DNA, just the CDR3 is kept, 42 bases in frame from base 1. CDR1 is given as LNHDA and CDR2 as SQIVND, both from the germline V gene (reference sequence). V and J lose 1 base and 6 bases, and a span of 11 bases separates them. Reading the label with the study, this specimen's time point is: baseline before first vaccination. Vaccinee samples were obtained from the UK trials COV001 and COV002, which included a single-blind randomized controlled phase 2/3 trial of AZD1222 (ChAdOx1 nCoV-19) in healthy adults. For TCRbeta chain sequencing, PBMC samples from trial participants were taken at day 0 and at day 28 after the second dose.

The receptor chain draws on TRBV19 and TRBJ2-3; the D gene cannot be named for sure. The sample here was peripheral blood, taken on day 0 of AZD1222 vaccination. The sequence was collected from an adult in good health. The CDR3 has the sequence CASSIGQPADTQYF. The base sequence is TGTGCCAGTAGTATAGGGCAACCAGCCGATACGCAGTATTTT.